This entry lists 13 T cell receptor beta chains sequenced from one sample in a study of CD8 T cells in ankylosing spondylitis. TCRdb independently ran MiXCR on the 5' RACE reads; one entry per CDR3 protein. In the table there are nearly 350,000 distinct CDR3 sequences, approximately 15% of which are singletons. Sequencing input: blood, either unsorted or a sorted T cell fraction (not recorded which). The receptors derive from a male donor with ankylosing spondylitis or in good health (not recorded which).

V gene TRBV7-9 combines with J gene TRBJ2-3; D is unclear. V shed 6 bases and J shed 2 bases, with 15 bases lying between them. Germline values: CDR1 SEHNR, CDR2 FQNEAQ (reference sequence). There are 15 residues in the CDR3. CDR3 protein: CASSATQATTDTQYF. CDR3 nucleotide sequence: TGTGCCAGCAGTGCAACACAAGCCACCACAGATACGCAGTATTTT.

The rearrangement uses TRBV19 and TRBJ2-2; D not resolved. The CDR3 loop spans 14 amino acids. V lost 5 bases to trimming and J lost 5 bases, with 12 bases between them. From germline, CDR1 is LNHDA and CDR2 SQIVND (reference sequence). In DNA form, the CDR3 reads TGTGCCAGTAGTTCGGACCGCTTAACCGGGGAGCTGTTTTTT. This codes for CASSSDRLTGELFF.

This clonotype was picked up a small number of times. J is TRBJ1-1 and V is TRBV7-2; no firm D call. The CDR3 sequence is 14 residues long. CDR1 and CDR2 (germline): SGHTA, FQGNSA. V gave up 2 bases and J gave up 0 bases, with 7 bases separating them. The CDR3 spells CASSLNKMNTEAFF. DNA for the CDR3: TGTGCCAGCAGCTTAAACAAAATGAACACTGAAGCTTTCTTT.

This chain's CDR3 is CASSYSNSFSRTGNTIYF. In DNA form, the CDR3 reads TGTGCCAGCAGTTACTCGAATAGTTTCAGTAGGACTGGAAACACCATATATTTT. V usage is TRBV6-5 and J usage is TRBJ1-3; D remains ambiguous. The V gene's germline CDR1 is MNHEY and CDR2 SVGAGI. V was pared by 0 bases and J by 2 bases, with 17 bases between. The CDR3 runs to 18 residues.

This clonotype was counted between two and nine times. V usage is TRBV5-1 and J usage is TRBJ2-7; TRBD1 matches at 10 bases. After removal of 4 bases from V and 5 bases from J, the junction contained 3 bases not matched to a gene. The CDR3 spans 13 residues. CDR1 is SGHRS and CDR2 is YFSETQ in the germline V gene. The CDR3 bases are TGCGCCAGCAGCACTGGACAGGGGGACGAGCAGTACTTC. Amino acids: CASSTGQGDEQYF.

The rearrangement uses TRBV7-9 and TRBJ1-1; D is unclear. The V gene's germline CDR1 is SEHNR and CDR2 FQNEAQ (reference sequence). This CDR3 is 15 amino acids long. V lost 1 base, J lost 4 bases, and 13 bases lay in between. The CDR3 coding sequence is TGTGCCAGCAGCTTAGGAGTCCAACAAGGCACTGAAGCTTTCTTT. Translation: CASSLGVQQGTEAFF.

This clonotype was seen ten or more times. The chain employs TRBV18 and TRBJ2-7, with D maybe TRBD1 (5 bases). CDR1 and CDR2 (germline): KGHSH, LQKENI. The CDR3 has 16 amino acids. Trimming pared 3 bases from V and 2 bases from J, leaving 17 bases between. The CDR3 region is CASSPVAQGVTYEQYF. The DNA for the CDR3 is TGTGCCAGCTCACCCGTGGCTCAGGGTGTTACCTACGAGCAGTACTTC.

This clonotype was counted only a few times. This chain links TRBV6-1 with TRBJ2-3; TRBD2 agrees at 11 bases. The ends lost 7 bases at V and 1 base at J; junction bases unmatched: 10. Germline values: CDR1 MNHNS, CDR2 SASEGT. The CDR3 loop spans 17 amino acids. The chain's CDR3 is CASNMGASGGRTDTQYF. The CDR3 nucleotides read TGTGCCAGCAATATGGGCGCTAGCGGGGGGCGCACAGATACGCAGTATTTT.

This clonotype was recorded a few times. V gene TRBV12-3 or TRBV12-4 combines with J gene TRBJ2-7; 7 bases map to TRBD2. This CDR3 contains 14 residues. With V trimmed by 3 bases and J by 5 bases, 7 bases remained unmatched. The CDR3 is CASSLGGAGNEQYF. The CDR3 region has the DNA TGTGCCAGCAGTTTGGGGGGAGCGGGGAACGAGCAGTACTTC.

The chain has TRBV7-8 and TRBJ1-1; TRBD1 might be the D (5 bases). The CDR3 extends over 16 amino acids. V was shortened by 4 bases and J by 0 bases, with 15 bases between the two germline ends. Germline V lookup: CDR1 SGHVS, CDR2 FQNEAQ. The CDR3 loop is CASSYIAGVVNTEAFF. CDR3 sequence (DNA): TGTGCCAGCAGCTACATAGCGGGGGTCGTGAACACTGAAGCTTTCTTT.

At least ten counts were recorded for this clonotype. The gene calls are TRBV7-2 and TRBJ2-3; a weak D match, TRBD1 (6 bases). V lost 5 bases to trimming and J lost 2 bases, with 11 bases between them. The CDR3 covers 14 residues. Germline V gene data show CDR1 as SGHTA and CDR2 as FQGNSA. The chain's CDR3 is CASSIGQFTDTQYF. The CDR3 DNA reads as TGTGCCAGCAGCATCGGACAGTTCACAGATACGCAGTATTTT.

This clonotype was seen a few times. In nucleotides, the CDR3 is TGCGCCAGCAGCTTTTCTAGGGTGGACGGCAATGAGCAGTTCTTC. Translated, it gives CASSFSRVDGNEQFF. J is TRBJ2-1 and V is TRBV5-1; D is uncertain. Looked up from germline, CDR1 is SGHRS and CDR2 is YFSETQ. V was shortened by 2 bases and J by 6 bases, with 15 bases between the two germline ends. The CDR3 contains 15 residues.

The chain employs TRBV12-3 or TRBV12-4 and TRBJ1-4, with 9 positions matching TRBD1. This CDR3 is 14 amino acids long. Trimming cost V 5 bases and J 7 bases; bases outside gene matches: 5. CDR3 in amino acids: CASSADRGGEKLFF. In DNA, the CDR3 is TGTGCCAGCAGTGCGGACAGGGGTGGTGAAAAACTGTTTTTT.